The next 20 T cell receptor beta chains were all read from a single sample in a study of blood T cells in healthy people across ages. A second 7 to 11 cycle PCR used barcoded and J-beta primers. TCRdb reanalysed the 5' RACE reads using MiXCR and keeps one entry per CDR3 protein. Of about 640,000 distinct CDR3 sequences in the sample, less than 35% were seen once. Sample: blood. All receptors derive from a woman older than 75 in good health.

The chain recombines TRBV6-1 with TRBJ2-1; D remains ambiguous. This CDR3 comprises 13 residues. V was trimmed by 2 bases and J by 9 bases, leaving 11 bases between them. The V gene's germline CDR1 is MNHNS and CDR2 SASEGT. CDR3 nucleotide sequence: TGTGCCAGCAGTGAATCACGTATCGGTGAGCAGTTCTTC. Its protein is CASSESRIGEQFF.

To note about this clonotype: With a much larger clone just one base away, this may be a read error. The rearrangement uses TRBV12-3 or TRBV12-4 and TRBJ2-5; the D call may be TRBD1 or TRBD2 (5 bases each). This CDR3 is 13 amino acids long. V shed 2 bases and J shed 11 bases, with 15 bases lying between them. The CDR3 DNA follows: TGTGCCAGCAGTTTACCGGGACGGGGAGAGCAGTACTTC. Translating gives CASSLPGRGEQYF.

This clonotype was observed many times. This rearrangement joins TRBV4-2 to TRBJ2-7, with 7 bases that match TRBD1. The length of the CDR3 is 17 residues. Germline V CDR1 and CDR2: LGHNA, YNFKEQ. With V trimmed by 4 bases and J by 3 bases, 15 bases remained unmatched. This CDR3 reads CASSPRQGGWSNYEQYF. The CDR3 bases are TGTGCCAGCAGCCCGAGACAGGGTGGCTGGTCGAACTACGAGCAGTACTTC.

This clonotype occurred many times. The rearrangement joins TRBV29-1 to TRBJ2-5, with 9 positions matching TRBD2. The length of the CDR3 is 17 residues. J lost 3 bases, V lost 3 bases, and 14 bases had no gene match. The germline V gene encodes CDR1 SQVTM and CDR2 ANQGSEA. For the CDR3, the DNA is TGCAGCGTTGAGACCAAGACTAGCGGAGCAAACAAAGAGACCCAGTACTTC. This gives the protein CSVETKTSGANKETQYF.

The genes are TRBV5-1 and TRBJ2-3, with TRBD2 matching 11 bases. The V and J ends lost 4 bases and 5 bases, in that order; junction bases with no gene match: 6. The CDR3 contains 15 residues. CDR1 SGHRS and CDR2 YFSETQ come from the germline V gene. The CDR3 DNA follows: TGCGCCAGCAGCCCTCTAGCGGGGGGCGTAGATACGCAGTATTTT. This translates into CASSPLAGGVDTQYF.

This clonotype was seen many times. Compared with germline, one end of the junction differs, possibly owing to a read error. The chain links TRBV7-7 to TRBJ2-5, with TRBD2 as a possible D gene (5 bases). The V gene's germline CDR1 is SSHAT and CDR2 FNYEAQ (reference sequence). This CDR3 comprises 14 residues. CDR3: CASSPRLSQETQYF. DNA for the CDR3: TGTGCTAGCAGCCCCCGACTATCCCAAGAGACCCAGTACTTC.

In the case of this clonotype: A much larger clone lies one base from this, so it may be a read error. The CDR3 nucleotides are TGTGCCAGCAGCTTAAGACGGTGGGAGGAGACCCAGTTCTTC. Amino acids: CASSLRRWEETQFF. The chain joins TRBV13 to TRBJ2-1; D might be TRBD2 (6 bases). Trimming removed 2 bases at V and 13 bases at J, with 18 bases between. The CDR3 is 14 residues long. Per the germline V gene, CDR1 is PRHDT and CDR2 is FYEKMQ (reference sequence).

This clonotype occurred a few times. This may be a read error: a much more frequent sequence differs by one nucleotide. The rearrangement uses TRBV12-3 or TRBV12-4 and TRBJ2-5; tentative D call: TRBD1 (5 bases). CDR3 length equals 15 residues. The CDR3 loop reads CACSPKRQPRETQYF. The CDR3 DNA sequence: TGTGCCTGCAGTCCAAAGAGACAGCCGCGGGAGACCCAGTACTTC.

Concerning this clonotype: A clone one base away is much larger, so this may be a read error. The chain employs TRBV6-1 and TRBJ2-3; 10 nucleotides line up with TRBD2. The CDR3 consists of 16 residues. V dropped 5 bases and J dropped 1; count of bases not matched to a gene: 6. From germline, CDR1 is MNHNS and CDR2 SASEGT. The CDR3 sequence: CASSHSGGLCTDTQYF. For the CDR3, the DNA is TGTGCCAGCAGTCATAGCGGGGGGTTATGCACAGATACGCAGTATTTT.

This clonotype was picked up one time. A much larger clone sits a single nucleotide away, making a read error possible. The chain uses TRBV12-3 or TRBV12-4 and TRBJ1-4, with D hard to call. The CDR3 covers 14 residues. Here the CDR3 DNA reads TGTGCCAGCAGCGTACTGGGAAGTAATGAAAGACTGTTTTTT. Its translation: CASSVLGSNERLFF.

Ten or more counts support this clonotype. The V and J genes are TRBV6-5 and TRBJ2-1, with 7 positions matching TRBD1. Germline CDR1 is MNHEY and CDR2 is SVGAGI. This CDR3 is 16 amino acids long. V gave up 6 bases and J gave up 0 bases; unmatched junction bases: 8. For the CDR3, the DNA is TGTGCCAGCAGACCGGAGACAGGGAGCTCCTACAATGAGCAGTTCTTC. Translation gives CASRPETGSSYNEQFF.

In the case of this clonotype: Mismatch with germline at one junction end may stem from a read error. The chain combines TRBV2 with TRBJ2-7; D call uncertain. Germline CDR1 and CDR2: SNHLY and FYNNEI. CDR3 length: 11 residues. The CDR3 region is CAGSERDEQYF. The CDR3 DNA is TGTGCCGGCAGTGAAAGAGATGAGCAGTACTTC.

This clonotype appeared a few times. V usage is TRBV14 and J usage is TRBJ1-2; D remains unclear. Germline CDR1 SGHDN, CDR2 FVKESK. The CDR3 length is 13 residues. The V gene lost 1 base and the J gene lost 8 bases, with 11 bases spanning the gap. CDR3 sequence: CASSQGTQRGYTF. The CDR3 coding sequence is TGTGCCAGCAGCCAAGGCACCCAACGGGGCTACACCTTC.

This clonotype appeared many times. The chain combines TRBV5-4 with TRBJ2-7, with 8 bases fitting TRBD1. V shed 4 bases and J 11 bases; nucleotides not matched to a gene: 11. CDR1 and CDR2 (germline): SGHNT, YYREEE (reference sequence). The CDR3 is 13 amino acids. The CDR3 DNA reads TGTGCCAGCAGCGTGGCGCGACAGGGGAGAGAGTACTTC. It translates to CASSVARQGREYF.

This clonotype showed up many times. The CDR3 bases are TGTGCCAGCACCCGGGACAGCGGACCTAATGAGCAGTTCTTC. This codes for CASTRDSGPNEQFF. The chain employs TRBV28 and TRBJ2-1; 7 bases match TRBD1. The junction had 10 bases not matched to a gene; V was cut back by 7 bases and J by 7 bases. The CDR3 contains 14 residues. Germline CDR1 MDHEN, CDR2 SYDVKM. Variable domain in full (rest from reference TRBV28 and TRBJ2-1): DVKVTQSSRYLVKRTGEKVFLECVQDMDHENMFWYRQDPGLGLRLIYFSYDVKMKEKGDIPEGYSVSREKKERFSLILESASTNQTSMYLCASTRDSGPNEQFFGPGTRLTVL.

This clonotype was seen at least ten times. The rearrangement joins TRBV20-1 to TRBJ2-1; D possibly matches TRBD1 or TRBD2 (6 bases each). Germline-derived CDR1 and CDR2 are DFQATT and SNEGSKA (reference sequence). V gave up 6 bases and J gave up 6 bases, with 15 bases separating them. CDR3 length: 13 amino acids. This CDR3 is CSAPPGGRNEQFF. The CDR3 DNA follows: TGCAGTGCCCCCCCCGGGGGCCGCAATGAGCAGTTCTTC.

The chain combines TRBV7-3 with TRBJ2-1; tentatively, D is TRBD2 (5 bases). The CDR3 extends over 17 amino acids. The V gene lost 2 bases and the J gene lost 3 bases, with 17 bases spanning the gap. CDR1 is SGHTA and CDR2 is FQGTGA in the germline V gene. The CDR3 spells CASSLAPAREFYNEQFF. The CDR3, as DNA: TGTGCCAGCAGCTTAGCCCCCGCGAGGGAGTTCTACAATGAGCAGTTCTTC.

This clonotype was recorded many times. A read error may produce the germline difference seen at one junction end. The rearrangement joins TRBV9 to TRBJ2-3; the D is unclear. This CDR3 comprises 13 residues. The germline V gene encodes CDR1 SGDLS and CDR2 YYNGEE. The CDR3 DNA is TGCGCCAGCAGTCCAACTAGCACAGATACGCAGTATTTT. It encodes CASSPTSTDTQYF.

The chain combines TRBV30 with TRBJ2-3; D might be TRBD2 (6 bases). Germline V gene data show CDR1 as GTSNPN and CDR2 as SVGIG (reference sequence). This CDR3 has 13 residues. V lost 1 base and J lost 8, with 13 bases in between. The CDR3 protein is CAWSAMGLGTQYF. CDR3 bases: TGTGCCTGGAGTGCCATGGGACTCGGTACGCAGTATTTT.

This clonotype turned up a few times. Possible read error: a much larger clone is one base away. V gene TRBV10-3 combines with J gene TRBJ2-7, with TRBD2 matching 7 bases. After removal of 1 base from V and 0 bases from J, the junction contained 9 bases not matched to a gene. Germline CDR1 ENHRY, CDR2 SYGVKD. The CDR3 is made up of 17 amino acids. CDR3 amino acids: CAISELRRAGSSYEQYF. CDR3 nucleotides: TGTGCCATCAGTGAGTTAAGACGAGCGGGGAGCTCCTACGAGCAGTACTTC.